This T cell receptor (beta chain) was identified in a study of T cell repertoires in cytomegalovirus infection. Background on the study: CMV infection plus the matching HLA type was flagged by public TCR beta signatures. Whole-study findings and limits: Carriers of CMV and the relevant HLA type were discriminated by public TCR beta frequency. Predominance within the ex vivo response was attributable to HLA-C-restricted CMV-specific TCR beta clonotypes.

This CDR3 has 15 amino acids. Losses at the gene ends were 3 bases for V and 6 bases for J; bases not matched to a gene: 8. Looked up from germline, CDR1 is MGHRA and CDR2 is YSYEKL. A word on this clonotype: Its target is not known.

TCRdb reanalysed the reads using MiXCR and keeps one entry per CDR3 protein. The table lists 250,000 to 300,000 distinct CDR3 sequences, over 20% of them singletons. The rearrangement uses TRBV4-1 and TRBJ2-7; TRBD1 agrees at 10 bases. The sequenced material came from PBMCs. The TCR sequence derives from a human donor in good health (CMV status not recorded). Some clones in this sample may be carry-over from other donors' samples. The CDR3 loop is CASSQERRTGGEQYF. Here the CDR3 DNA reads TGCGCCAGCAGCCAGGAGCGTCGGACAGGGGGCGAGCAGTACTTC.